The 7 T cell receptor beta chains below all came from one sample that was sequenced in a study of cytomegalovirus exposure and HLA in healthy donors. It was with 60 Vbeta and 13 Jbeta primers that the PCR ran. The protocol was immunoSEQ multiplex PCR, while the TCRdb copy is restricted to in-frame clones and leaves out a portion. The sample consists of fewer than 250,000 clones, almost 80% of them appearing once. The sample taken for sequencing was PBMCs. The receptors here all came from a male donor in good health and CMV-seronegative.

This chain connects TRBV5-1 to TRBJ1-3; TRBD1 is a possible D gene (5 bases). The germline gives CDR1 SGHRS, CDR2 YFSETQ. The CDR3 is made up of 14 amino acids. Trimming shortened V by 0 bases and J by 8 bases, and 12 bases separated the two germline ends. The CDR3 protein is CASSLGQAGDTIYF. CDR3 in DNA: TGCGCCAGCAGCTTGGGCCAGGCGGGGGACACCATATATTTT. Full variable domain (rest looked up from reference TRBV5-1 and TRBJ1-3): KAGVTQTPRYLIKTRGQQVTLSCSPISGHRSVSWYQQTPGQGLQFLFEYFSETQRNKGNFPGRFSGRQFSNSRSEMNVSTLELGDSALYLCASSLGQAGDTIYFGEGSWLTVV.

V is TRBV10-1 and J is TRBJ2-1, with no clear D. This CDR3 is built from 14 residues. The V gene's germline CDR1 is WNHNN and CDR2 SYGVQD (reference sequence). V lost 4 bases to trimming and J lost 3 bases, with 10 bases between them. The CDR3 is CASSAARGYNEQFF. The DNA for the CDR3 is TGCGCCAGCAGTGCGGCTCGCGGCTACAATGAGCAGTTCTTC.

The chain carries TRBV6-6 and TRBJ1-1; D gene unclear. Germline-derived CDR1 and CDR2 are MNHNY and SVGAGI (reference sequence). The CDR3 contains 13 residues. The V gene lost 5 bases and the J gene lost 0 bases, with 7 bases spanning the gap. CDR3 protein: CASSHGLNTEAFF. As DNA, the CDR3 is TGTGCCAGCAGTCACGGGTTGAACACTGAAGCTTTCTTT.

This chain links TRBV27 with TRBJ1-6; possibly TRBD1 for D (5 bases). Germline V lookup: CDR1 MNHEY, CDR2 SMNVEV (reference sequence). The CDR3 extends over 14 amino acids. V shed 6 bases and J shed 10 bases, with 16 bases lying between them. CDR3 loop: CASRTAQGISPLHF. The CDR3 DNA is TGTGCCAGCAGGACGGCGCAGGGTATCTCACCCCTCCACTTT.

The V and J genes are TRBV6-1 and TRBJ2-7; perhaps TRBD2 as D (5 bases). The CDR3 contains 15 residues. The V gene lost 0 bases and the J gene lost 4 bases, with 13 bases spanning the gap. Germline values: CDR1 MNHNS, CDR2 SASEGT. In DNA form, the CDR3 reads TGTGCCAGCAGTGAAGCGGTATCCAGGACTTACGAGCAGTACTTC. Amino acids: CASSEAVSRTYEQYF.

CDR3 sequence reads: CASSGELRVSYEQYF. The CDR3, as DNA: TGTGCCAGCAGTGGGGAATTGCGGGTCTCCTACGAGCAGTACTTC. The V gene is TRBV6-5, the J gene TRBJ2-7; a possible D gene is TRBD2 (5 bases). Trimming took 5 bases from V and 0 from J, leaving 14 bases between them. This CDR3 has 15 amino acids. The germline gives CDR1 MNHEY, CDR2 SVGAGI.

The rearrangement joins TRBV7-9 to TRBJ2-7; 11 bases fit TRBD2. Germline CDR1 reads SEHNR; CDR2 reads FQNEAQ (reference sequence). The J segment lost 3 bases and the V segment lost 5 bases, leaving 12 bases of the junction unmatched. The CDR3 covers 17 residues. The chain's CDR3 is CASSPFPLAGVLYEQYF. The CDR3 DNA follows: TGTGCCAGCAGCCCTTTCCCACTAGCGGGAGTCCTCTACGAGCAGTACTTC.